The 27 T cell receptor beta chains listed next were all sequenced from one sample in a study of OX40 agonist ivuxolimab in advanced cancers. The protocol was immunoSEQ multiplex PCR, while the TCRdb copy is restricted to in-frame clones and leaves out a portion. The table has about 68,000 clones, approximately 80% seen once. Sequenced material: CD4+ or CD8+ T cells sorted from blood, taken in a trial of the OX40 agonist ivuxolimab. The receptors here all came from an adult with an advanced solid tumor such as melanoma, head and neck, liver or kidney cancer.

The rearrangement joins TRBV7-9 to TRBJ1-6; no reliable D call. Germline lookup yields CDR1 SEHNR and CDR2 FQNEAQ (reference sequence). The CDR3 is made up of 14 amino acids. Trimming pared 4 bases from V and 6 bases from J, leaving 10 bases between. The CDR3 DNA sequence: TGTGCCAGCAGCTCGGAACGTAGTAATTCACCCCTCCACTTT. It encodes CASSSERSNSPLHF.

The DNA of the CDR3 is TGCAGCACATGGACAGGGGCTGGCTACACCTTC. This sequence encodes CSTWTGAGYTF. V is TRBV29-1 and J is TRBJ1-2; 9 bases match TRBD1. This CDR3 region has 11 residues. The germline gives CDR1 SQVTM, CDR2 ANQGSEA. Trimming cost V 8 bases and J 7 bases; bases outside gene matches: 5.

The rearrangement uses TRBV29-1 and TRBJ1-1, with D unresolved. V gave up 4 bases and J gave up 2 bases, with 8 bases separating them. CDR1 and CDR2 from the germline V gene are SQVTM and ANQGSEA. The CDR3 spans 12 residues. The CDR3 reads CSVAASNTEAFF. The CDR3 DNA follows: TGCAGCGTTGCCGCGAGCAACACTGAAGCTTTCTTT. The variable domain in full, with the rest retrieved from reference TRBV29-1 and TRBJ1-1, is SAVISQKPSRDICQRGTSLTIQCQVDSQVTMMFWYRQQPGQSLTLIATANQGSEATYESGFVIDKFPISRPNLTFSTLTVSNMSPEDSSIYLCSVAASNTEAFFGQGTRLTVV.

The chain couples TRBV12-5 to TRBJ2-4; D uncertain. CDR1 is LGHNT and CDR2 is FRNRAP in the germline V gene. The CDR3 is 16 amino acids. Trimming shortened V by 4 bases and J by 1 base, and 14 bases separated the two germline ends. The CDR3 region has the DNA TGTGCTAGTGGTTCGGGCCGACACGAGGCCAAAAACATTCAGTACTTC. Translation gives CASGSGRHEAKNIQYF.

The chain carries TRBV15 and TRBJ1-5, with D unresolved. This CDR3 is built from 14 residues. The germline V and J ends were trimmed by 0 bases and 3 bases, with 6 bases remaining between them. Germline values: CDR1 LNHNV, CDR2 YYDKDF (reference sequence). CDR3 region: CATSREGNNQPQHF. CDR3 nucleotides: TGTGCCACCAGCAGAGAAGGGAACAATCAGCCCCAGCATTTT.

The J gene is TRBJ2-5, the V gene TRBV5-1; possible D gene TRBD2, 6 bases. There are 13 residues in the CDR3. CDR1 is SGHRS, CDR2 YFSETQ, per germline. The V end lost 3 bases, the J end lost 2 bases, and 8 bases lay between the germline ends. CDR3 sequence (DNA): TGCGCCAGCAGCTGGGGACTTCAAGAGACCCAGTACTTC. This encodes CASSWGLQETQYF.

The J gene is TRBJ2-6, the V gene TRBV7-8; no clear D. The germline gives CDR1 SGHVS, CDR2 FQNEAQ. This CDR3 contains 13 residues. V lost 5 bases to trimming and J lost 4 bases, with 6 bases between them. The CDR3: CASSPGGANVLTF. In nucleotides, the CDR3 is TGTGCCAGCAGCCCAGGAGGGGCCAACGTCCTGACTTTC.

V and J are TRBV7-2 and TRBJ1-2, with D unresolved. Trimming left V 0 bases short and J 4 bases short, with 9 bases between. Germline CDR1 SGHTA, CDR2 FQGNSA. The CDR3 runs 14 residues. The CDR3 sequence: CASSLAPATYGYTF. The CDR3 nucleotides read TGTGCCAGCAGCTTAGCCCCCGCCACCTATGGCTACACCTTC.

The chain links TRBV10-1 to TRBJ1-5; D might be TRBD1 (6 bases). The germline V gene encodes CDR1 WNHNN and CDR2 SYGVQD (reference sequence). The CDR3 runs to 13 residues. V lost 6 bases to trimming and J lost 3 bases, with 9 bases between them. The CDR3: CASSRDINQPQHF. CDR3 bases: TGCGCCAGCAGCCGGGACATCAATCAGCCCCAGCATTTT.

The rearrangement joins TRBV27 to TRBJ2-2; TRBD2 agrees at 9 bases. CDR3 size: 17 residues. Germline assignment: CDR1 MNHEY and CDR2 SMNVEV (reference sequence). The V gene end was trimmed by 5 bases and the J gene end by 6 bases; junction bases not matched to a gene: 13. CDR3: CASSPRLSGGKSGELFF. The CDR3 DNA reads as TGTGCCAGCAGTCCTCGGTTGAGCGGGGGGAAATCCGGGGAGCTGTTTTTT.

This chain joins TRBV5-1 and TRBJ1-1; TRBD1 matches at 12 bases. V trimming: 0 bases; J trimming: 1 base; junction bases outside the gene matches: 4. In germline, CDR1 is SGHRS, CDR2 YFSETQ. This CDR3 comprises 17 residues. DNA of the CDR3: TGCGCCAGCAGCTTGGTCCCGGGACAGGGGGCGAACACTGAAGCTTTCTTT. It translates to CASSLVPGQGANTEAFF.

This clone has just one count. This rearrangement joins TRBV5-1 to TRBJ2-7; D possibly corresponds to TRBD2 (5 bases). Germline values: CDR1 SGHRS, CDR2 YFSETQ. This CDR3 spans 15 amino acids. V lost 3 bases and J lost 0, with 13 bases in between. Here the CDR3 reads CASSSRDYTSYEQYF. The CDR3 DNA sequence: TGCGCCAGCAGCTCGCGCGACTATACCTCCTACGAGCAGTACTTC.

In nucleotides, the CDR3 is TGTGCCAGCAGATTGACACCAACTAATGAAAAACTGTTTTTT. It is translated as CASRLTPTNEKLFF. The J gene is TRBJ1-4, the V gene TRBV6-1; D uncertain. Germline CDR1 MNHNS, CDR2 SASEGT. Trimming cost V 6 bases and J 0 bases, with 8 bases left between them. CDR3 length: 14 residues.

The genes are TRBV29-1 and TRBJ1-4; the match to TRBD1 covers 8 bases. The V gene's germline CDR1 is SQVTM and CDR2 ANQGSEA. V shed 5 bases and J 6 bases; nucleotides not matched to a gene: 5. The CDR3 is 13 amino acids. In nucleotides, the CDR3 is TGCAGCGTTACCAGGGGGCCGGATGAAAAACTGTTTTTT. It translates to CSVTRGPDEKLFF.

The genes are TRBV19 and TRBJ2-5, with TRBD2 identical over 11 bases. The CDR3 covers 16 residues. With V trimmed by 4 bases and J by 3 bases, 7 bases remained unmatched. CDR1 LNHDA and CDR2 SQIVND come from the germline V gene (reference sequence). CDR3 nucleotide sequence: TGTGCCAGTAGTAACCTAGCGGGAGGAAAAAAAGAGACCCAGTACTTC. Translated, it gives CASSNLAGGKKETQYF.

In its sample, this clone was seen once. The chain employs TRBV27 and TRBJ1-4; a weak D match, TRBD1 (6 bases). This CDR3 spans 17 amino acids. Germline values: CDR1 MNHEY, CDR2 SMNVEV (reference sequence). The V and J ends lost 0 bases and 0 bases respectively, with 11 bases between them. The CDR3 DNA is TGTGCCAGCAGTTTATCAGGGGGTCCTGCAACTAATGAAAAACTGTTTTTT. Protein: CASSLSGGPATNEKLFF.

The V and J genes are TRBV12-5 and TRBJ2-3; 7 bases line up with TRBD2. Germline V CDR1 and CDR2: LGHNT, FRNRAP. V lost 2 bases to trimming and J lost 6 bases; unmatched junction nucleotides: 11. This CDR3 has 16 amino acids. The CDR3: CASGLRGAGSTDTQYF. For the CDR3, the DNA is TGTGCTAGTGGTTTGAGGGGAGCGGGGTCGACGGATACGCAGTATTTT.

This clone was recorded once. J is TRBJ2-5 and V is TRBV2; perhaps TRBD2 as D (5 bases). The CDR3 is 14 amino acids. Germline V gene data show CDR1 as SNHLY and CDR2 as FYNNEI. V lost 6 bases and J lost 5, with 16 bases in between. CDR3 region: CASRPGELGETQYF. In DNA form, the CDR3 reads TGTGCCAGCAGGCCCGGGGAGCTTGGGGAGACCCAGTACTTC. The variable domain in full, with the rest retrieved from reference TRBV2 and TRBJ2-5, is EPEVTQTPSHQVTQMGQEVILRCVPISNHLYFYWYRQILGQKVEFLVSFYNNEISEKSEIFDDQFSVERPDGSNFTLKIRSTKLEDSAMYFCASRPGELGETQYFGPGTRLLVL.

V is TRBV18 and J is TRBJ1-2, with unresolved D. The CDR3 length is 13 residues. Germline lookup yields CDR1 KGHSH and CDR2 LQKENI. The V end was cut by 2 bases, the J end by 3 bases, with 7 bases between. This CDR3 is CASSPRFDYGYTF. CDR3 bases: TGTGCCAGCTCACCAAGGTTCGACTATGGCTACACCTTC.

The gene calls are TRBV19 and TRBJ2-7; tentative D call: TRBD1 (5 bases). The V end was cut by 4 bases, the J end by 2 bases, with 12 bases between. The CDR3 has 14 amino acids. Germline CDR1 and CDR2: LNHDA and SQIVND (reference sequence). The CDR3 protein is CASSNTGPPYEQYF. CDR3 bases: TGTGCCAGTAGTAATACAGGACCCCCCTACGAGCAGTACTTC.

This clone came up once. The chain joins TRBV11-2 to TRBJ2-7; the D is unclear. The germline V gene has CDR1 SGHAT and CDR2 FQNNGV. Trimming removed 5 bases at V and 6 bases at J, with 11 bases between. The CDR3 contains 12 residues. As DNA, the CDR3 is TGTGCCAGCAGCCCCGACCGGGCCGAGCAGTACTTC. Translated: CASSPDRAEQYF.

This chain links TRBV19 with TRBJ1-3; 8 bases map to TRBD1. J gave up 7 bases and V 4 bases, and 6 bases lay outside the gene matches. CDR3 length: 14 amino acids. CDR1 and CDR2 (germline): LNHDA, SQIVND (reference sequence). The CDR3 spells CASSKRQGTNTIYF. As DNA, the CDR3 is TGTGCCAGTAGTAAGCGACAGGGGACGAACACCATATATTTT. Drawing the rest from reference TRBV19 and TRBJ1-3, the complete variable domain is DGGITQSPKYLFRKEGQNVTLSCEQNLNHDAMYWYRQDPGQGLRLIYYSQIVNDFQKGDIAEGYSVSREKKESFPLTVTSAQKNPTAFYLCASSKRQGTNTIYFGEGSWLTVV.

The rearrangement joins TRBV13 to TRBJ2-7, with a weak D call TRBD2 (6 bases). Trimming pared 5 bases from V and 4 bases from J, leaving 9 bases between. Germline CDR1 PRHDT, CDR2 FYEKMQ (reference sequence). This CDR3 region has 12 residues. CDR3 bases: TGTGCCAGCAGCATCGGGGGTTACGAGCAGTACTTC. It yields the protein CASSIGGYEQYF.

J is TRBJ2-2 and V is TRBV9, with unresolved D. The CDR3 covers 15 residues. The V gene's germline CDR1 is SGDLS and CDR2 YYNGEE. Trimming left V 3 bases short and J 5 bases short, with 14 bases between. The CDR3 DNA reads as TGTGCCAGCAGCGCCCGGGCTGAAGGGACCGGGGAGCTGTTTTTT. Translating it yields CASSARAEGTGELFF. Full variable domain (remainder filled in from reference TRBV9 and TRBJ2-2): DSGVTQTPKHLITATGQRVTLRCSPRSGDLSVYWYQQSLDQGLQFLIQYYNGEERAKGNILERFSAQQFPDLHSELNLSSLELGDSALYFCASSARAEGTGELFFGEGSRLTVL.

This clone came up a few times. V usage is TRBV28 and J usage is TRBJ1-4; 7 bases line up with TRBD1. This CDR3 comprises 14 residues. Germline lookup yields CDR1 MDHEN and CDR2 SYDVKM. Germline trimming cut 6 bases from V and 8 bases from J; bases unmatched to any gene: 9. The CDR3 coding sequence is TGTGCCAGCAGGTCGGGACAGTGGGGCGAAAAACTGTTTTTT. As protein: CASRSGQWGEKLFF.

V usage is TRBV14 and J usage is TRBJ2-1; D perhaps matches TRBD1 (5 bases). The CDR3 is 14 amino acids. CDR1 is SGHDN and CDR2 is FVKESK in the germline V gene. V was shortened by 0 bases and J by 6 bases, with 9 bases between the two germline ends. CDR3 DNA sequence: TGTGCCAGCAGCCAAGAGTTCAGGGTCAATGAGCAGTTCTTC. This encodes CASSQEFRVNEQFF. The variable domain in full, with the rest retrieved from reference TRBV14 and TRBJ2-1, is EAGVTQFPSHSVIEKGQTVTLRCDPISGHDNLYWYRRVMGKEIKFLLHFVKESKQDESGMPNNRFLAERTGGTYSTLKVQPAELEDSGVYFCASSQEFRVNEQFFGPGTRLTVL.

This CDR3 reads CASSLLGGGSYNEQFF. The CDR3 DNA sequence: TGTGCCAGCAGCTTACTGGGCGGGGGCTCCTACAATGAGCAGTTCTTC. V gene TRBV7-2 combines with J gene TRBJ2-1; 7 positions match TRBD2. The V segment lost 2 bases and the J segment 0 bases; nucleotides outside the gene matches: 4. The CDR3 loop spans 16 amino acids. The germline V gene encodes CDR1 SGHTA and CDR2 FQGNSA.